One T cell receptor beta chain is described in this entry. As originally analysed: Reference gene primer amplification in the assay estimated nucleated cell counts. Libraries were prepared by immunoSEQ multiplex PCR; TCRdb keeps only in-frame clonotypes and omits some of them. Clonal size and the V and J genes are those of that table, whereas D and trimming came from the DNA. The sample lists roughly 230,000 clones, roughly 90% occurring once. This specimen belongs to a study of blood T cell repertoires in COVID-19. The wider study: Samples of COVID-19 (acute and convalescent) were obtained from the United States, Italy and Spain.

Participants came from around 25 US areas, aged roughly 18 to 95 years. Cohort placement rested on clinical history that participants reported themselves. Germline values: CDR1 SGHRS, CDR2 YFSETQ. With 4 bases clipped from V and 3 bases from J, the junction kept 3 bases outside the gene matches. The CDR3 extends over 15 amino acids. V and J are TRBV5-1 and TRBJ2-2; 10 nucleotides match TRBD1. The source is a woman in her 30s with acute COVID-19. The source material was PBMCs or T cells enriched from blood (not recorded which). CDR3 bases: TGCGCCAGCAGCCGGGGACAGGGGCACACCGGGGAGCTGTTTTTT. Protein: CASSRGQGHTGELFF.